There are a few counts of the clone carrying this T cell receptor (delta chain). The sample is drawn from a study of gamma-delta chains in newborns, infants, children. Study overall: Polyclonal expansion of innate γδ T cells after birth follows microbial exposure.

TCRdb reanalyzed the reads using CATT. The sample yields about 4,900 delta-chain clones, around 3% seen once. V dropped 0 bases and J dropped 10; count of bases not matched to a gene: 13. Germline lookup yields CDR1 TSWWSYY and CDR2 QGS. The CDR3 contains 16 residues. The clonotype was recovered from a child who was a newborn, infant or young child, either healthy, febrile or measles-vaccinated (not recorded which). The gene calls are TRDV1 and TRDJ1; 8 bases are shared with TRDD3. The sample was blood. The CDR3 sequence is CALGELTLLGGTGLIF. CDR3 nucleotides: TGTGCTCTTGGGGAACTAACCCTACTGGGGGGTACTGGACTCATCTTT.